One and the same sample provided the 32 T cell receptor beta chains below, sequenced in a study of OX40 agonist ivuxolimab in advanced cancers. This table comes from immunoSEQ multiplex PCR, and its TCRdb copy is limited to in-frame clones, with some not included. The table includes 25,000 to 30,000 clones, about four fifths detected once. This material consisted of CD4+ or CD8+ T cells sorted from blood, taken in a trial of the OX40 agonist ivuxolimab. These receptors were obtained from an adult with an advanced solid tumor such as melanoma, head and neck, liver or kidney cancer.

V and J are TRBV27 and TRBJ2-1; D call uncertain. The V gene's germline CDR1 is MNHEY and CDR2 SMNVEV (reference sequence). The CDR3 contains 14 residues. V lost 2 bases and J 4 bases, leaving 9 bases between the germline ends. The CDR3 DNA reads as TGTGCCAGCAGTTTAGCTAGTCAGTACAATGAGCAGTTCTTC. Residues: CASSLASQYNEQFF.

The V gene is TRBV15, the J gene TRBJ1-6; possibly TRBD1 for D (5 bases). Germline V gene data show CDR1 as LNHNV and CDR2 as YYDKDF (reference sequence). The CDR3 is made up of 16 amino acids. V lost 1 base and J lost 10, with 17 bases in between. CDR3 coding DNA: TGTGCCACCAGCAGAGCCCCCAGGGAGAAGAGATCACCCCTCCACTTT. The encoded protein is CATSRAPREKRSPLHF.

The CDR3 coding sequence is TGCGCCAGCAGCGGGTCGGTCGAGAGGTATGGCTACACCTTC. Protein sequence: CASSGSVERYGYTF. The rearrangement uses TRBV5-1 and TRBJ1-2; the D is unclear. The CDR3 contains 14 residues. Germline CDR1 reads SGHRS; CDR2 reads YFSETQ. V was cut by 4 bases and J by 5 bases, with 15 bases left in between.

The V call is TRBV4-1, the J call TRBJ2-1; 11 bases map to TRBD2. Germline V lookup: CDR1 MGHRA, CDR2 YSYEKL. This CDR3 comprises 16 residues. The V segment lost 3 bases and the J segment 4 bases; nucleotides outside the gene matches: 5. CDR3 DNA: TGCGCCAGCAGCCAGCTAGCGGGGGGAACATACAATGAGCAGTTCTTC. Translating gives CASSQLAGGTYNEQFF.

This clone is deemed medium-sized. The chain employs TRBV12-5 and TRBJ2-7, with D unclear. The CDR3 is 17 residues long. Trimming removed 3 bases from V and 3 bases from J, with 21 bases in between. Germline V gene data show CDR1 as LGHNT and CDR2 as FRNRAP. CDR3 sequence reads: CASGLDLTGTLSYEQYF. The CDR3 nucleotides are TGTGCTAGTGGTTTAGATCTTACGGGCACCCTAAGCTACGAGCAGTACTTC. Full variable domain (outside the CDR3, taken from reference TRBV12-5 and TRBJ2-7): DARVTQTPRHKVTEMGQEVTMRCQPILGHNTVFWYRQTMMQGLELLAYFRNRAPLDDSGMPKDRFSAEMPDATLATLKIQPSEPRDSAVYFCASGLDLTGTLSYEQYFGPGTRLTVT.

The rearrangement joins TRBV19 to TRBJ2-7; 10 bases align to TRBD1. With 3 bases clipped from V and 7 bases from J, the junction kept 9 bases outside the gene matches. Germline CDR1 LNHDA, CDR2 SQIVND (reference sequence). The CDR3 covers 15 residues. CDR3 sequence: CASSIVGTGVGEQYF. As DNA, the CDR3 is TGTGCCAGTAGTATCGTCGGGACAGGGGTGGGGGAGCAGTACTTC.

This clone was observed a single time. The chain is built from TRBV5-1 and TRBJ2-3; 10 nucleotides agree with TRBD1. Losses at the gene ends were 4 bases for V and 2 bases for J; bases not matched to a gene: 4. CDR3 size: 15 residues. In germline, CDR1 is SGHRS, CDR2 YFSETQ. The CDR3 region has the DNA TGCGCCAGCAGCCAGACAGGGGGCCTCACAGATACGCAGTATTTT. Translation: CASSQTGGLTDTQYF.

The chain couples TRBV19 to TRBJ1-5; a weak D match, TRBD1 (6 bases). Germline values: CDR1 LNHDA, CDR2 SQIVND (reference sequence). The CDR3 is 16 amino acids. V was trimmed by 2 bases and J by 1 base, leaving 12 bases between them. The CDR3 nucleotides are TGTGCCAGTAGTATAAAAGGGGACAACAGCAATCAGCCCCAGCATTTT. This sequence encodes CASSIKGDNSNQPQHF.

The genes are TRBV7-9 and TRBJ1-4; D remains ambiguous. Germline CDR1 reads SEHNR; CDR2 reads FQNEAQ (reference sequence). Trimming pared 0 bases from V and 2 bases from J, leaving 13 bases between. The CDR3 is 17 residues long. The CDR3 nucleotides are TGTGCCAGCAGCTTAGCGAGGAGGGTATCGACTAATGAAAAACTGTTTTTT. This codes for CASSLARRVSTNEKLFF.

The genes are TRBV4-1 and TRBJ2-2, with a tentative D call TRBD1 (6 bases). This CDR3 is built from 14 residues. Deletions cut 1 base from V and 6 bases from J, with 9 bases between. Germline V gene data show CDR1 as MGHRA and CDR2 as YSYEKL. CDR3 DNA sequence: TGCGCCAGCAGCCAAGTACAGGGAGCCGGGGAGCTGTTTTTT. The encoded protein is CASSQVQGAGELFF.

This clone showed up just a few times. The chain carries TRBV15 and TRBJ2-3; TRBD1 aligns across 9 bases. CDR3 length equals 16 residues. V shed 0 bases, J shed 4 bases, and the junction held 5 bases outside the gene matches. Looked up from germline, CDR1 is LNHNV and CDR2 is YYDKDF (reference sequence). CDR3 loop: CATSRDRTGVADTQYF. The DNA of the CDR3 is TGTGCCACCAGCAGAGATCGGACAGGGGTGGCAGATACGCAGTATTTT.

A word on this clone: The same CDR3 is also encoded by other DNA sequences in this sample. This chain connects TRBV19 to TRBJ1-1; D is possibly TRBD1 (6 bases). Germline V lookup: CDR1 LNHDA, CDR2 SQIVND (reference sequence). Deletions cut 3 bases from V and 4 bases from J, with 12 bases between. CDR3 length equals 14 residues. In DNA form, the CDR3 reads TGTGCCAGTAGTATTGGGGGCGCCGGCACTGAAGCTTTCTTT. Translated: CASSIGGAGTEAFF.

CDR3 DNA: TGTGCCAGCAGCTGGGGACAGGGTGGCACTGAAGCTTTCTTT. Translation gives CASSWGQGGTEAFF. The chain has TRBV5-4 and TRBJ1-1; 9 bases are shared with TRBD1. This CDR3 has 14 residues. The ends lost 3 bases at V and 4 bases at J; junction bases unmatched: 4. Germline CDR1 is SGHNT and CDR2 is YYREEE (reference sequence).

J is TRBJ1-1 and V is TRBV30, with a possible D match to TRBD1 (5 bases). This CDR3 is 12 amino acids long. The V end was cut by 3 bases, the J end by 11 bases, with 16 bases between. The germline CDR1 and CDR2 sequences are GTSNPN and SVGIG (reference sequence). Here the CDR3 reads CAWSDDSPKAFF. CDR3 DNA sequence: TGTGCCTGGAGCGACGACAGCCCAAAGGCTTTCTTT.

With respect to this clone: A much larger clone sits a single nucleotide away, making a read error possible. Other DNA sequences in this sample translate to the same CDR3. The J gene is TRBJ1-2, the V gene TRBV5-5; D is possibly TRBD1 (6 bases). The germline CDR1 and CDR2 sequences are SGHKS and YYEKEE (reference sequence). The V gene lost 3 bases and the J gene lost 2 bases, with 8 bases spanning the gap. This CDR3 comprises 13 residues. In nucleotides, the CDR3 is TGTGCCAGCAGCTATCAGGGGAACTATGGCTACACCTTC. Translating gives CASSYQGNYGYTF.

The chain recombines TRBV15 with TRBJ2-1; 10 bases map to TRBD1. V lost 2 bases and J lost 8; bases outside the gene matches: 6. This CDR3 is built from 15 residues. CDR1 LNHNV and CDR2 YYDKDF come from the germline V gene (reference sequence). The CDR3 coding sequence is TGTGCCACCAGCAGATTCCGGGACAGGGGCGATGAGCAGTTCTTC. It encodes CATSRFRDRGDEQFF.

The chain joins TRBV10-2 to TRBJ2-5, with D hard to call. The J call is doubtful: the DNA matches TRBJ2-7 better. The CDR3 covers 14 residues. The V gene's germline CDR1 is WSHSY and CDR2 SAAADI. The CDR3 DNA reads TGCGCCAGCAGAAAAACCGAAATCTCCTACGAGCAGTACTTC. Its translation: CASRKTEISYEQYF.

The chain combines TRBV10-3 with TRBJ1-4; 7 bases line up with TRBD1. Germline values: CDR1 ENHRY, CDR2 SYGVKD. Trimming removed 1 base from V and 8 bases from J; junction bases left unmatched: 19. The CDR3 has 19 amino acids. CDR3 region: CAISEWETGLADPREKLFF. CDR3 DNA: TGTGCCATCAGTGAGTGGGAGACAGGGTTGGCAGATCCCAGGGAAAAACTGTTTTTT.

The V call is TRBV4-1, the J call TRBJ1-5, with D tentatively TRBD1 (6 bases). The CDR3 sequence is 16 residues long. The ends were cut back, 1 base at V and 3 bases at J, with 13 bases in the middle. Germline V gives CDR1 MGHRA, CDR2 YSYEKL. This CDR3 is CASSQGFGGLNQPQHF. The CDR3 DNA follows: TGCGCCAGCAGCCAAGGTTTCGGGGGCCTCAATCAGCCCCAGCATTTT.

Here the CDR3 reads CASSLETPGDTQYF. The CDR3 DNA follows: TGTGCCAGCAGCTTGGAGACCCCGGGGGATACGCAGTATTTT. This rearrangement joins TRBV5-4 to TRBJ2-3; a weak D match, TRBD2 (5 bases). The V and J ends lost 0 bases and 6 bases respectively, with 11 bases between them. The CDR3 runs 14 residues. Germline V CDR1 and CDR2: SGHNT, YYREEE (reference sequence).

The genes are TRBV5-4 and TRBJ2-7; 7 nucleotides match TRBD2. The V gene end was trimmed by 6 bases and the J gene end by 2 bases; junction bases not matched to a gene: 8. The CDR3 runs 14 residues. Germline-derived CDR1 and CDR2 are SGHNT and YYREEE (reference sequence). The chain's CDR3 is CASNGGTEAYEQYF. The CDR3 region has the DNA TGTGCCAGCAACGGGGGGACGGAGGCCTACGAGCAGTACTTC. The full variable domain, completed using reference TRBV5-4 and TRBJ2-7, is ETGVTQSPTHLIKTRGQQVTLRCSSQSGHNTVSWYQQALGQGPQFIFQYYREEENGRGNFPPRFSGLQFPNYSSELNVNALELDDSALYLCASNGGTEAYEQYFGPGTRLTVT.

This rearrangement joins TRBV29-1 to TRBJ2-2, with D possibly being TRBD2 (5 bases). This CDR3 comprises 12 residues. V gave up 5 bases and J gave up 5 bases, with 9 bases separating them. Germline assignment: CDR1 SQVTM and CDR2 ANQGSEA. CDR3 nucleotides: TGCAGCGTTTTTGGACTGACCGGGGAGCTGTTTTTT. It is translated as CSVFGLTGELFF.

This clone was detected only a few times. The J gene is TRBJ2-1, the V gene TRBV7-9; 9 bases agree with TRBD1. J lost 7 bases, V lost 1 base, and 8 bases had no gene match. Looked up from germline, CDR1 is SEHNR and CDR2 is FQNEAQ (reference sequence). CDR3 length: 16 amino acids. CDR3 amino acids: CASSLVSTGGGNEQFF. The CDR3 DNA is TGTGCCAGCAGCTTAGTCAGTACAGGGGGCGGGAATGAGCAGTTCTTC.

The rearrangement links TRBV2 to TRBJ1-2; the D gene is possibly TRBD1 (6 bases). There are 11 residues in the CDR3. Looked up from germline, CDR1 is SNHLY and CDR2 is FYNNEI. V was clipped by 7 bases and J by 7 bases, with 10 bases between them. CDR3 sequence reads: CASMDSGGYTF. DNA of the CDR3: TGTGCCAGCATGGACAGCGGTGGCTACACCTTC.

The rearrangement links TRBV6-6 to TRBJ1-4; D not resolved. The CDR3 is 14 amino acids. The V end was cut by 7 bases, the J end by 4 bases, with 13 bases between. Looked up from germline, CDR1 is MNHNY and CDR2 is SVGAGI (reference sequence). The CDR3, as DNA: TGTGCCAGCACCTTGGCAGTGCTTAATGAAAAACTGTTTTTT. Its protein is CASTLAVLNEKLFF.

The chain joins TRBV6-1 to TRBJ2-2; no firm D call. Trimming shortened V by 3 bases and J by 5 bases, and 13 bases separated the two germline ends. The CDR3 covers 15 residues. Per germline, CDR1 MNHNS and CDR2 SASEGT. The CDR3 reads CASSDLIHGTGELFF. Written as DNA, the CDR3 is TGTGCCAGCAGTGATTTGATTCACGGGACCGGGGAGCTGTTTTTT.

This clone occurred once. The V and J genes are TRBV5-1 and TRBJ2-7, with a possible D match to TRBD1 (6 bases). This CDR3 region has 14 residues. Germline CDR1 reads SGHRS; CDR2 reads YFSETQ. V lost 0 bases and J lost 4, with 11 bases in between. CDR3 loop: CASSLGQGIYEQYF. CDR3 nucleotide sequence: TGCGCCAGCAGCTTGGGCCAGGGGATATACGAGCAGTACTTC.

This rearrangement joins TRBV5-6 to TRBJ2-1, with a possible D match to TRBD2 (5 bases). V shed 5 bases and J shed 3 bases, with 18 bases lying between them. This CDR3 is 16 amino acids long. The germline V gene encodes CDR1 SGHDT and CDR2 YYEEEE. The CDR3 DNA reads as TGTGCCAGCAGGCATACCCAGCGGCCCTTCTACAATGAGCAGTTCTTC. Encoded protein: CASRHTQRPFYNEQFF.

V gene TRBV12-5 combines with J gene TRBJ2-7, with TRBD2 matching 7 bases. Germline assignment: CDR1 LGHNT and CDR2 FRNRAP. CDR3 size: 16 residues. Losses at the gene ends were 0 bases for V and 3 bases for J; bases not matched to a gene: 8. The chain's CDR3 is CASGLVNGGENYEQYF. The CDR3 DNA is TGTGCTAGTGGTTTGGTAAATGGGGGGGAAAACTACGAGCAGTACTTC.

This chain connects TRBV4-1 to TRBJ1-4, with 9 bases lining up with TRBD1. Germline CDR1 reads MGHRA; CDR2 reads YSYEKL. This CDR3 is built from 15 residues. V gave up 3 bases and J gave up 4 bases; unmatched junction bases: 3. The DNA of the CDR3 is TGCGCCAGCAGCCAGGGACAGGGCCTTAATGAAAAACTGTTTTTT. This codes for CASSQGQGLNEKLFF.

The V call is TRBV7-9, the J call TRBJ2-2; no clear D gene. The CDR3 is 18 residues long. From germline, CDR1 is SEHNR and CDR2 FQNEAQ (reference sequence). Trimming removed 2 bases from V and 4 bases from J, with 20 bases in between. CDR3 nucleotide sequence: TGTGCCAGCAGCTTACTCCGTACGGAGATTGTGGGCACCGGGGAGCTGTTTTTT. Amino acids: CASSLLRTEIVGTGELFF.

The chain uses TRBV29-1 and TRBJ2-7; tentative D call: TRBD1 (5 bases). This CDR3 has 15 residues. Trimming removed 1 base at V and 1 base at J, with 14 bases between. Germline CDR1 SQVTM, CDR2 ANQGSEA. CDR3 loop: CSVEVTGSRSYEQYF. Written as DNA, the CDR3 is TGCAGCGTTGAAGTAACAGGCTCAAGATCCTACGAGCAGTACTTC.